These 16 T cell receptor beta chains share one sample of origin, sequenced in a study of siplizumab effects on memory and regulatory T cells. Sequencing was performed with immunoSEQ multiplex PCR; in TCRdb, only in-frame clones are kept and a portion is missing. Among about 85,000 clones listed, approximately 95% were seen once. Sample: CD8+ T cells sorted from blood. Every receptor here comes from a human donor in good health.

J is TRBJ2-1 and V is TRBV19, with 7 bases matching TRBD1. There are 16 residues in the CDR3. With V trimmed by 4 bases and J by 0 bases, 6 bases remained unmatched. Looked up from germline, CDR1 is LNHDA and CDR2 is SQIVND (reference sequence). The CDR3 nucleotides are TGTGCCAGTAGTACCAGGGGGTATGGCTCCTACAATGAGCAGTTCTTC. The encoded protein is CASSTRGYGSYNEQFF.

V usage is TRBV28 and J usage is TRBJ2-7; a possible D gene is TRBD1 (5 bases). V was pared by 6 bases and J by 3 bases, with 18 bases between. The CDR3 covers 15 residues. Per the germline V gene, CDR1 is MDHEN and CDR2 is SYDVKM. CDR3 sequence: CASSLVVSGIYEQYF. The CDR3 DNA is TGTGCCAGCAGCCTCGTAGTATCAGGGATCTACGAGCAGTACTTC.

The rearrangement uses TRBV19 and TRBJ2-7; D unclear. V was clipped by 6 bases and J by 2 bases, with 11 bases between them. The germline CDR1 and CDR2 sequences are LNHDA and SQIVND (reference sequence). This CDR3 has 13 residues. In nucleotides, the CDR3 is TGTGCCAGTAGCTGGACCGGTACCTACGAGCAGTACTTC. Translating gives CASSWTGTYEQYF. Full variable domain (outside the CDR3, taken from reference TRBV19 and TRBJ2-7): DGGITQSPKYLFRKEGQNVTLSCEQNLNHDAMYWYRQDPGQGLRLIYYSQIVNDFQKGDIAEGYSVSREKKESFPLTVTSAQKNPTAFYLCASSWTGTYEQYFGPGTRLTVT.

The CDR3 nucleotides are TGTGCCAGCAGCTTCATTTCGTGGGGTGCAGGGGAAGGGAATGAGCAGTTCTTC. Protein sequence: CASSFISWGAGEGNEQFF. The chain links TRBV5-6 to TRBJ2-1, with a tentative D call TRBD1 (6 bases). V lost 2 bases and J lost 7, with 25 bases in between. The germline V gene encodes CDR1 SGHDT and CDR2 YYEEEE. The CDR3 sequence is 18 residues long.

The chain recombines TRBV6-4 with TRBJ2-7; 10 bases align to TRBD1. V was clipped by 3 bases and J by 3 bases; unmatched bases: 2. This CDR3 spans 14 amino acids. CDR1 is MRHNA, CDR2 SNTAGT, per germline. The CDR3 is CASSEGTGDYEQYF. CDR3 DNA sequence: TGTGCCAGCAGTGAAGGGACAGGGGACTACGAGCAGTACTTC.

Written as DNA, the CDR3 is TGTGCCAGCAGTTACCCTGTAGGAGGCGAGCAGTACTTC. It codes for CASSYPVGGEQYF. The rearrangement uses TRBV6-5 and TRBJ2-7; possible D gene TRBD2, 5 bases. The germline V and J ends were trimmed by 2 bases and 6 bases, with 11 bases remaining between them. Germline V gene lookup returns CDR1 MNHEY and CDR2 SVGAGI. The CDR3 is 13 residues long.

The chain links TRBV6-5 to TRBJ2-2; 12 bases agree with TRBD2. From germline, CDR1 is MNHEY and CDR2 SVGAGI. V was clipped by 7 bases and J by 4 bases; unmatched bases: 4. The CDR3 sequence is 15 residues long. The DNA of the CDR3 is TGTGCCAGCATTCTAGCGGGAGGGCCCACCGGGGAGCTGTTTTTT. Its protein product is CASILAGGPTGELFF.

DNA of the CDR3: TGTGCCAGCAGCCAAGATAGGGGGCTCGGTGAGACCCAGTACTTC. Translation gives CASSQDRGLGETQYF. The gene calls are TRBV14 and TRBJ2-5; 7 bases match TRBD1. This CDR3 has 15 amino acids. Trimming at V came to 0 bases and at J to 5 bases, leaving 6 bases not matched to a gene. CDR1 SGHDN and CDR2 FVKESK come from the germline V gene.

This sequence joins TRBV10-3 and TRBJ2-7; TRBD2 agrees at 11 bases. The CDR3 extends over 17 amino acids. Germline V gene data show CDR1 as ENHRY and CDR2 as SYGVKD. With V trimmed by 1 base and J by 7 bases, 12 bases remained unmatched. CDR3 residues: CAISEYLLAGGPGEQYF. The CDR3 DNA sequence: TGTGCCATCAGTGAGTACCTCTTAGCGGGAGGGCCGGGGGAGCAGTACTTC.

The V and J genes are TRBV2 and TRBJ1-1, with D possibly TRBD1 on 5 matching bases. Germline CDR1 is SNHLY and CDR2 is FYNNEI. This CDR3 has 12 amino acids. Trimming stripped 7 bases from V and 7 bases from J, with 13 bases between. The CDR3 DNA sequence: TGTGCCAGCACCGAGGCGGGGGTTGAAGCTTTCTTT. Translation: CASTEAGVEAFF. Full variable domain (remainder filled in from reference TRBV2 and TRBJ1-1): EPEVTQTPSHQVTQMGQEVILRCVPISNHLYFYWYRQILGQKVEFLVSFYNNEISEKSEIFDDQFSVERPDGSNFTLKIRSTKLEDSAMYFCASTEAGVEAFFGQGTRLTVV.

CDR3 nucleotide sequence: TGTGCCAGCAGCAACACTAGCGGGAGGTATGAGCAGTTCTTC. This translates into CASSNTSGRYEQFF. The chain is built from TRBV7-9 and TRBJ2-1, with 12 nucleotides matching TRBD2. Germline values: CDR1 SEHNR, CDR2 FQNEAQ (reference sequence). CDR3 size: 14 residues. V dropped 5 bases and J dropped 8; count of bases not matched to a gene: 4.

In DNA form, the CDR3 reads TGCAGCGTTGAAGGAGGGAAACCCGGGGAGACCCAGTACTTC. Translating gives CSVEGGKPGETQYF. The chain is built from TRBV29-1 and TRBJ2-5; tentative D call: TRBD2 (5 bases). V lost 1 base, J lost 5 bases, and 14 bases lay in between. This CDR3 has 14 amino acids. Germline lookup yields CDR1 SQVTM and CDR2 ANQGSEA.

J is TRBJ1-2 and V is TRBV7-9, with D hard to call. Germline values: CDR1 SEHNR, CDR2 FQNEAQ (reference sequence). Between the trimmed V and J ends, which lost 1 base and 1 base, there was a span of 4 bases. This CDR3 is 13 amino acids long. The CDR3 DNA reads TGTGCCAGCAGCTTAGAGAATAACTATGGCTACACCTTC. As protein: CASSLENNYGYTF.

The chain is built from TRBV6-5 and TRBJ2-7; D gene ambiguous. Trimming took 6 bases from V and 3 from J, leaving 15 bases between them. CDR3 length: 14 amino acids. Germline CDR1 MNHEY, CDR2 SVGAGI. The CDR3 DNA follows: TGTGCCAGCAGCTCCCAATCGAACGTCTACGAGCAGTACTTC. It codes for CASSSQSNVYEQYF.

The chain carries TRBV2 and TRBJ1-1; no definite D call. In germline, CDR1 is SNHLY, CDR2 FYNNEI. Trimming left V 1 base short and J 3 bases short, with 9 bases between. CDR3 length equals 14 residues. CDR3 amino acids: CASSEGFTYTEAFF. DNA of the CDR3: TGTGCCAGCAGTGAAGGCTTCACCTACACTGAAGCTTTCTTT.

This rearrangement joins TRBV29-1 to TRBJ2-7; 7 positions match TRBD2. The CDR3 runs to 14 residues. Germline CDR1 SQVTM, CDR2 ANQGSEA. V trimming: 3 bases; J trimming: 4 bases; junction bases outside the gene matches: 9. The CDR3 loop reads CSVEERAGEYEQYF. The CDR3 DNA follows: TGCAGCGTTGAGGAAAGGGCGGGAGAGTACGAGCAGTACTTC.